This TCR beta chain was sequenced for a study of blood T cell repertoires in COVID-19. Only in-frame clones appear in the TCRdb table, and some are missing; sequencing was by immunoSEQ multiplex PCR. The repertoire holds approximately 94,000 clones, around four fifths seen once, with around an eighth in the top ten. This clone has only one observation. The CDR3 has 18 residues. Germline V gene sequence: CDR1 SGHNT, CDR2 YYREEE (reference sequence). The J segment lost 7 bases and the V segment lost 4 bases, leaving 17 bases of the junction unmatched. The receptor's source is a middle-aged man with active or convalescent COVID-19. The chain links TRBV5-4 to TRBJ2-1, with 10 bases aligning to TRBD2. The sequenced material came from peripheral blood. This CDR3 is CASSTGLAGAEVINEQFF. The DNA for the CDR3 is TGTGCCAGCAGCACAGGCCTAGCGGGAGCGGAAGTGATTAATGAGCAGTTCTTC. Filled out from reference TRBV5-4 and TRBJ2-1, the complete variable domain reads ETGVTQSPTHLIKTRGQQVTLRCSSQSGHNTVSWYQQALGQGPQFIFQYYREEENGRGNFPPRFSGLQFPNYSSELNVNALELDDSALYLCASSTGLAGAEVINEQFFGPGTRLTVL.